This T cell receptor beta chain was observed in a study of control samples from healthy donors and cancer patients. Data came from immunoSEQ multiplex PCR; TCRdb stores just in-frame clones and leaves some out. The sample yields tens of thousands of clones, 75% to 90% seen once. After removal of 1 base from V and 4 bases from J, the junction contained 6 bases not matched to a gene. The CDR3 covers 15 residues. The germline V gene has CDR1 LGHDT and CDR2 YNNKEL (reference sequence). Source material: blood. The chain links TRBV3-1 (or the pseudogene TRBV3-2) to TRBJ1-2; 7 positions agree with TRBD1. This receptor was obtained from a man in his forties or fifties in good health. CDR3 protein: CASSQGVGGIYGYTF. CDR3 nucleotides: TGTGCCAGCAGCCAAGGTGTAGGGGGCATCTATGGCTACACCTTC.